This T cell receptor beta chain was sequenced for a study of Graves' ophthalmopathy and Graves' hyperthyroidism. Many counts were recorded for this clonotype. For repertoire sequencing, the TCR beta CDR3 regions were amplified from RNA transcripts. RT-PCR with HTBI primers came first, then second-round multiplex PCR. A single record per CDR3 protein comes from TCRdb applying MiXCR to the multiplex PCR reads. Altogether around 1,000,000 distinct CDR3 sequences are present, 35% to 40% being singletons, with the ten largest covering around 10%. Germline V gene sequence: CDR1 LNHDA, CDR2 SQIVND (reference sequence). Trimming took off 3 bases at V and 1 base at J, with 12 bases between the two ends. The CDR3 runs 15 residues.

The rearrangement joins TRBV19 to TRBJ2-5, with TRBD2 as a possible D gene (7 bases). Sequencing was done on a sample of peripheral blood or thyroid tissue (not recorded which). This receptor was taken from an adult man with Graves' hyperthyroidism. In nucleotides, the CDR3 is TGTGCCAGTAGTATCGCCCGGGGGGCCCAAGAGACCCAGTACTTC. Translation: CASSIARGAQETQYF. The entire variable domain, with the rest obtained from reference TRBV19 and TRBJ2-5, is as follows: DGGITQSPKYLFRKEGQNVTLSCEQNLNHDAMYWYRQDPGQGLRLIYYSQIVNDFQKGDIAEGYSVSREKKESFPLTVTSAQKNPTAFYLCASSIARGAQETQYFGPGTRLLVL.